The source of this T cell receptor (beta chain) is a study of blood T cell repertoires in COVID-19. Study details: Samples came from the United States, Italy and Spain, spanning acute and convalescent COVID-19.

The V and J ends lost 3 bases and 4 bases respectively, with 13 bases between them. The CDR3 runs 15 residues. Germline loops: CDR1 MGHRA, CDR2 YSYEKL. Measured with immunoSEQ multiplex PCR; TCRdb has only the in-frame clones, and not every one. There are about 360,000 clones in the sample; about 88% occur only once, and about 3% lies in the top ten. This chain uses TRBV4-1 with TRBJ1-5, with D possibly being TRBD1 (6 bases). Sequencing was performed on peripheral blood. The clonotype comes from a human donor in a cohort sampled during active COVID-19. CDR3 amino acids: CASSHLRGRNQPQHF. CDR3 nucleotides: TGCGCCAGCAGCCACCTCAGGGGACGGAATCAGCCCCAGCATTTT.